This entry features one T cell receptor (beta chain) sequence. Its target is not known. cDNA synthesis used the whole RNA isolate, giving expressed TCRB sequences. Clones were sequenced by immunoSEQ multiplex PCR, and TCRdb holds only the in-frame ones, with some missing. The sample has around 70,000 clones; around 49% are singletons. These data are taken from a study of beta chain features in type 1 diabetes. At the level of the study: All of the samples together had around 110,000,000 sorted cells examined. Points from the study as a whole: The naive, central memory and Treg TCRB repertoires of patients appeared to be more similar to one another than those of healthy donors. In every one of the four CD4+ subsets, TCRB CDR3s were moderately but significantly shorter in Type 1 diabetes patients.

The CDR3 totals 14 residues. V gave up 6 bases and J gave up 2 bases; unmatched junction bases: 4. The germline gives CDR1 SGHTA, CDR2 FQGNSA. The sequenced material came from central memory CD4+ T cells from blood. V is TRBV7-2 and J is TRBJ2-7, with 10 nucleotides matching TRBD2. The TCR comes from a man aged 30-40 years with type 1 diabetes. The CDR3 DNA sequence: TGTGCCAGCAGACCAGGGACTAGCGCCTACGAGCAGTACTTC. This translates into CASRPGTSAYEQYF.